Following are 29 T cell receptor beta chains from one sample sequenced in a study of identical twins. TCRdb re-analysed the 5' RACE reads in MiXCR, keeping a single row per CDR3 protein. The repertoire has approximately 1.8 million distinct CDR3 sequences, about 31% of them found once; the top ten carry around 0.25%. Sequencing was carried out using cord blood. These receptors were obtained from a newborn girl in good health.

V usage is TRBV27 and J usage is TRBJ2-5; 9 positions match TRBD1. The CDR3 runs to 14 residues. V shed 4 bases, J shed 11 bases, and the junction held 11 bases outside the gene matches. Germline values: CDR1 MNHEY, CDR2 SMNVEV (reference sequence). The CDR3 DNA is TGTGCCAGCAGTTCGGACAGGGGTAGCAATGAGCAGTACTTC. This codes for CASSSDRGSNEQYF.

Concerning this clonotype itself: This may be a read error, as it is one base from a much larger clone. The rearrangement links TRBV6-4 to TRBJ1-2; 7 bases match TRBD1. V lost 0 bases and J lost 2; bases outside the gene matches: 0. The germline V gene has CDR1 MRHNA and CDR2 SNTAGT. The CDR3 extends over 14 amino acids. For the CDR3, the DNA is TGTGCCAGCAGTGACTCGACAGGGAACTATGGCTACACCTTC. It encodes CASSDSTGNYGYTF.

The genes are TRBV12-3 or TRBV12-4 and TRBJ2-5, with 13 nucleotides matching TRBD2. Losses at the gene ends were 6 bases for V and 6 bases for J; bases not matched to a gene: 7. The CDR3 consists of 15 residues. CDR3 in amino acids: CASSKLAGGPKTQYF. The CDR3 bases are TGTGCCAGCAGCAAACTAGCGGGGGGGCCAAAGACCCAGTACTTC.

There are a few counts of this clonotype. V gene TRBV6-5 combines with J gene TRBJ1-4; 7 bases agree with TRBD1. This CDR3 region has 15 residues. Per germline, CDR1 MNHEY and CDR2 SVGAGI. With 6 bases clipped from V and 7 bases from J, the junction kept 11 bases outside the gene matches. The CDR3 nucleotides read TGTGCCAGCAGGGGCCTACAGGGGACCCCTGAAAAACTGTTTTTT. It specifies CASRGLQGTPEKLFF.

This clonotype was seen a handful of times. The chain couples TRBV6-1 to TRBJ1-2, with D perhaps matching TRBD1 (6 bases). Germline V gene lookup returns CDR1 MNHNS and CDR2 SASEGT. Trimming took off 6 bases at V and 3 bases at J, with 14 bases between the two ends. There are 14 residues in the CDR3. The CDR3 bases are TGTGCCAGCAGGGCACAGGGTATACACTATGGCTACACCTTC. As protein: CASRAQGIHYGYTF.

This clonotype showed up just a few times. The chain joins TRBV16 to TRBJ1-1; D is ambiguous. This CDR3 contains 13 residues. Germline lookup yields CDR1 KGHSY and CDR2 FQNENV. Trimming took 1 base from V and 5 from J, leaving 8 bases between them. CDR3 in DNA: TGTGCCAGCAGCCAATTTTCAGGAACTGAAGCTTTCTTT. Protein sequence: CASSQFSGTEAFF.

The chain recombines TRBV6-2 or TRBV6-3 with TRBJ1-2, with a possible D match to TRBD1 (6 bases). V shed 7 bases and J shed 4 bases, with 10 bases lying between them. Looked up from germline, CDR1 is MNHEY and CDR2 is SVGEGT. The CDR3 totals 12 residues. The DNA of the CDR3 is TGTGCCAGCAATCGGACAGTCTATGGCTACACCTTC. Translation: CASNRTVYGYTF.

On this clonotype: A read error may produce the germline difference seen at one junction end. The chain carries TRBV4-2 and TRBJ2-5, with D uncertain. The CDR3 has 14 residues. Germline CDR1 and CDR2: LGHNA and YNFKEQ. For the CDR3, the DNA is TGTGCCAGCAGCCAAGGTACGACGGAAGAGACCCGGTACTTC. This gives the protein CASSQGTTEETRYF.

The chain couples TRBV4-1 to TRBJ2-1; TRBD2 agrees at 9 bases. The CDR3 totals 15 residues. J gave up 7 bases and V 1 base, and 5 bases lay outside the gene matches. The germline V gene has CDR1 MGHRA and CDR2 YSYEKL. The CDR3 nucleotides are TGCGCCAGCAGCCAAGGACGAGCGGGAGGAAATGAGCAGTTCTTC. Translated, it gives CASSQGRAGGNEQFF.

This clonotype was counted only a few times. The CDR3 nucleotides are TGCAGCGTTCTTGGACAGGTCACTGAAGCTTTCTTT. Translated: CSVLGQVTEAFF. This chain joins TRBV29-1 and TRBJ1-1; the match to TRBD1 covers 7 bases. This CDR3 region has 12 residues. Unmatched junction bases numbered 4, after V lost 5 bases and J lost 4 bases. Germline V CDR1 and CDR2: SQVTM, ANQGSEA.

The rearrangement uses TRBV6-1 and TRBJ2-5; D remains ambiguous. The DNA end is a closer match to TRBJ2-1, so the J assignment may be wrong. Germline-derived CDR1 and CDR2 are MNHNS and SASEGT. CDR3 length: 14 residues. CDR3 sequence (DNA): TGTGCCAGCGGTATAGGGCTTCCGCAAGAGACCCAGTTCTTC. Encoded protein: CASGIGLPQETQFF.

The table lists this clonotype with a few counts. The chain combines TRBV6-5 with TRBJ2-3, with a possible D match to TRBD2 (6 bases). Germline lookup yields CDR1 MNHEY and CDR2 SVGAGI. The CDR3 is 15 amino acids. V was pared by 5 bases and J by 0 bases, with 12 bases between. In DNA form, the CDR3 reads TGTGCCAGCAGTCCGCACAGCGGGAGCACAGATACGCAGTATTTT. Translating it yields CASSPHSGSTDTQYF.

This clonotype was seen only a few times. The CDR3 bases are TGTGCCAGCAGCTTAACCCCCGGGACTAGCGTAGACGAGCAGTACTTC. Translation gives CASSLTPGTSVDEQYF. V usage is TRBV13 and J usage is TRBJ2-5, with 10 bases aligning to TRBD2. The better agreement between TRBJ2-7 and the DNA end casts doubt on the J call. CDR3 length: 16 amino acids. Germline V gene data show CDR1 as PRHDT and CDR2 as FYEKMQ (reference sequence).

The genes are TRBV5-1 and TRBJ2-1, with 7 bases that match TRBD2. Germline values: CDR1 SGHRS, CDR2 YFSETQ. Losses at the gene ends were 4 bases for V and 7 bases for J; bases not matched to a gene: 14. The CDR3 is 16 residues long. CDR3 loop: CASSPLATASGNEQFF. For the CDR3, the DNA is TGCGCCAGCAGCCCTTTGGCCACGGCTAGCGGTAATGAGCAGTTCTTC.

This clonotype has a handful of counts. The V call is TRBV20-1, the J call TRBJ1-5, with D tentatively TRBD1 (6 bases). This CDR3 has 15 amino acids. Germline values: CDR1 DFQATT, CDR2 SNEGSKA (reference sequence). Trimming took off 5 bases at V and 7 bases at J, with 21 bases between the two ends. The CDR3 bases are TGCAGTGCTGAAAGAGGGGCCGGGGGCGGGCAGCCCCAGCATTTT. Translation: CSAERGAGGGQPQHF.

This chain joins TRBV30 and TRBJ1-3; D call uncertain. The V gene's germline CDR1 is GTSNPN and CDR2 SVGIG (reference sequence). V shed 0 bases and J shed 0 bases, with 3 bases lying between them. There are 13 residues in the CDR3. The CDR3 sequence: CAWSVHSGNTIYF. CDR3 DNA: TGTGCCTGGAGTGTACACTCTGGAAACACCATATATTTT.

This clonotype came up a few times. The rearrangement joins TRBV20-1 to TRBJ2-6; the match to TRBD2 covers 14 bases. The CDR3 extends over 20 amino acids. Germline values: CDR1 DFQATT, CDR2 SNEGSKA (reference sequence). J gave up 1 base and V 1 base, and 9 bases lay outside the gene matches. CDR3 bases: TGCAGTGCTAGAGGCGGGACTAGCGGGAGAACCCGGTCTGGGGCCAACGTCCTGACTTTC. Amino acids: CSARGGTSGRTRSGANVLTF.

This clonotype was counted only a few times. V gene TRBV29-1 combines with J gene TRBJ2-1, with TRBD2 matching 10 bases. This CDR3 is built from 17 residues. V lost 1 base, J lost 3 bases, and 9 bases stayed unmatched. Germline loops: CDR1 SQVTM, CDR2 ANQGSEA. In DNA, the CDR3 is TGCAGCGTTGAAGGGGGGTCCGGACTAGCGGTCTACAATGAGCAGTTCTTC. Amino acid sequence: CSVEGGSGLAVYNEQFF.

This chain connects TRBV12-3 or TRBV12-4 to TRBJ2-3, with D perhaps matching TRBD1 or TRBD2 (5 bases each). The V end lost 7 bases, the J end lost 3 bases, and 8 bases lay between the germline ends. CDR3 size: 12 residues. The DNA for the CDR3 is TGTGCCAGCACTGAGGGGACAGATACGCAGTATTTT. Its protein is CASTEGTDTQYF.

A few counts support this clonotype. The chain couples TRBV2 to TRBJ2-2; tentatively, D is TRBD1 (6 bases). Germline V gene lookup returns CDR1 SNHLY and CDR2 FYNNEI. The CDR3 sequence is 14 residues long. Trimming stripped 9 bases from V and 1 base from J, with 12 bases between. The CDR3 nucleotides are TGTGCCAGTCAGGGGCTAGTGAACACCGGGGAGCTGTTTTTT. This gives the protein CASQGLVNTGELFF. Based on the CDR3 plus reference TRBV2 and TRBJ2-2, the full variable domain is EPEVTQTPSHQVTQMGQEVILRCVPISNHLYFYWYRQILGQKVEFLVSFYNNEISEKSEIFDDQFSVERPDGSNFTLKIRSTKLEDSAMYFCASQGLVNTGELFFGEGSRLTVL.

Only a few counts were recorded for this clonotype. The rearrangement uses TRBV5-1 and TRBJ2-3; 7 nucleotides line up with TRBD2. V trimming: 4 bases; J trimming: 0 bases; junction bases outside the gene matches: 8. The V gene's germline CDR1 is SGHRS and CDR2 YFSETQ. The CDR3 loop spans 16 amino acids. CDR3 bases: TGCGCCAGCAGCAACGGGGGGACGTCTAGCACAGATACGCAGTATTTT. It encodes CASSNGGTSSTDTQYF.

This clonotype has a handful of counts. The DNA for the CDR3 is TGTGCCACCAGTTCGTCCAGGGAAAACAATGAGCAGTTCTTC. This codes for CATSSSRENNEQFF. The chain recombines TRBV24-1 with TRBJ2-1; TRBD1 is a possible D gene (5 bases). Germline CDR1 reads KGHDR; CDR2 reads SFDVKD. The V end lost 6 bases, the J end lost 5 bases, and 13 bases lay between the germline ends. The CDR3 is 14 residues long.

The table lists this clonotype with many counts. V and J are TRBV4-2 and TRBJ2-7, with 8 nucleotides matching TRBD2. The germline V gene has CDR1 LGHNA and CDR2 YNFKEQ. The V gene end was trimmed by 3 bases and the J gene end by 3 bases; junction bases not matched to a gene: 4. The length of the CDR3 is 14 residues. CDR3: CASSHRTSGYEQYF. The CDR3 DNA reads as TGTGCCAGCAGCCATAGAACTAGCGGCTACGAGCAGTACTTC.

A few counts support this clonotype. The chain links TRBV20-1 to TRBJ2-3, with TRBD2 matching 10 bases. The CDR3 contains 16 residues. Trimming took 1 base from V and 6 from J; bases not matched to a gene: 10. Per germline, CDR1 DFQATT and CDR2 SNEGSKA (reference sequence). The CDR3 DNA reads TGCAGTGCTAGAGGGGGAGCGGGAGGGCCATCCGATACGCAGTATTTT. Translated: CSARGGAGGPSDTQYF.

V is TRBV20-1 and J is TRBJ1-2; D is uncertain. V was shortened by 6 bases and J by 8 bases, with 7 bases between the two germline ends. The CDR3 spans 9 residues. CDR1 and CDR2 from the germline V gene are DFQATT and SNEGSKA (reference sequence). The CDR3 DNA reads TGCAGTGCCATACAGGGCTACACCTTC. Translation gives CSAIQGYTF.

The chain combines TRBV29-1 with TRBJ2-3; weak D call: TRBD1 (6 bases). Germline assignment: CDR1 SQVTM and CDR2 ANQGSEA. V was pared by 3 bases and J by 4 bases, with 20 bases between. This CDR3 comprises 16 residues. CDR3 in DNA: TGCAGCGTTGACAGGGCCTTTTTTGAGGGGGCAGATACGCAGTATTTT. It is translated as CSVDRAFFEGADTQYF.

The V gene is TRBV30, the J gene TRBJ2-3; 7 bases are a match to TRBD2. V dropped 2 bases and J dropped 2; count of bases not matched to a gene: 10. From germline, CDR1 is GTSNPN and CDR2 SVGIG (reference sequence). This CDR3 is 16 amino acids long. CDR3 DNA: TGTGCCTGGAGTTCGACTAACGGGGGGTTCACAGATACGCAGTATTTT. Its translation: CAWSSTNGGFTDTQYF.

This clonotype has just a few counts. The chain couples TRBV28 to TRBJ1-1; D not resolved. This CDR3 comprises 14 residues. Per germline, CDR1 MDHEN and CDR2 SYDVKM. The V end lost 8 bases, the J end lost 0 bases, and 13 bases lay between the germline ends. The CDR3 spells CASYIGGVNTEAFF. The DNA for the CDR3 is TGTGCCAGCTATATCGGCGGGGTGAACACTGAAGCTTTCTTT.

This clonotype was detected a few times. The J gene is TRBJ1-4, the V gene TRBV7-9; 10 nucleotides align to TRBD1. CDR3 length: 15 amino acids. Germline V lookup: CDR1 SEHNR, CDR2 FQNEAQ (reference sequence). V trimming: 5 bases; J trimming: 7 bases; junction bases outside the gene matches: 7. The DNA for the CDR3 is TGTGCCAGCAGCCCCCGGGACAGGGGTACTGAAAAACTGTTTTTT. It codes for CASSPRDRGTEKLFF.